The clone carrying this T cell receptor beta chain turned up a few times. Its antigen is unidentified. V lost 4 bases to trimming and J lost 3 bases, with 9 bases between them. CDR3 size: 13 residues. Per the germline V gene, CDR1 is LGHNA and CDR2 is YSLEER. The sample comes from a study of T cells after yellow fever vaccination. Overall study context: Preparation of the low-cell-number fractions used SMART-Seq v4 Ultra Low Input.

TCRdb passed the 5' RACE reads through MiXCR, listing each CDR3 protein once. Of under 550,000 distinct CDR3 sequences in the sample, just over 20% were seen once. General study results and limits: Relatively few clonotypes were ones that appeared in both CD4 and CD8 compartments.

This TCR derives from a man between 18 and 29 years old who received the YFV17D yellow fever vaccine. This rearrangement joins TRBV4-3 to TRBJ1-1; tentatively, D is TRBD1 (5 bases). The sequencing here drew on PBMCs, taken about 20 days after the first yellow fever vaccination. The CDR3 is CASSPGRYTEAFF. The DNA for the CDR3 is TGCGCCAGCAGCCCGGGACGGTACACTGAAGCTTTCTTT.